The clone carrying this T cell receptor (beta chain) was seen more than once but under ten times. One end of the junction is discordant with germline, which a read error may explain. TCRbeta library preparation incorporated unique molecular identifiers. TCRdb analysed the PCR reads with MiXCR anew, one entry per CDR3 protein. The top ten hold around 6% of the sample, which has about 230,000 distinct CDR3 sequences, approximately 9% seen once. These data originate in a study of T-cell reconstitution after alpha-beta-depleted transplantation in children. The CDR3 sequence is 12 residues long. The germline CDR1 and CDR2 sequences are SGHRS and YFSETQ.

The rearrangement links TRBV5-1 to TRBJ1-2; 9 bases match TRBD1. The clonotype comes from a human donor who donated a stem cell graft to a child with acute lymphoblastic leukemia. The input for sequencing was PBMCs from the stem cell graft donor, taken from the stem cell graft. CDR3 sequence reads: CASSLDDRGIVF. As DNA, the CDR3 is TGCGCCAGCAGCTTGGACGACAGGGGGATCGTCTTC.